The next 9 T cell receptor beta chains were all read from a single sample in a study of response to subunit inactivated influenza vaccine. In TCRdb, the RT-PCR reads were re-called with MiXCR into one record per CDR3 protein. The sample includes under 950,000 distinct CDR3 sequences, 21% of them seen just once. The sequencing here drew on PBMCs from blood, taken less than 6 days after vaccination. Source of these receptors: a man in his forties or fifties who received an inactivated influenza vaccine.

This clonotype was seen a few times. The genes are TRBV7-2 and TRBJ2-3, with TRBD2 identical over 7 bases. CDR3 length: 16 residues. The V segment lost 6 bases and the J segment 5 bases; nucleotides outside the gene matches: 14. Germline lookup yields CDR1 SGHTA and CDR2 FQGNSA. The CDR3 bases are TGTGCCAGCAGAGGGTCTGGCGGGAGACGCGTAGATACGCAGTATTTT. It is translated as CASRGSGGRRVDTQYF.

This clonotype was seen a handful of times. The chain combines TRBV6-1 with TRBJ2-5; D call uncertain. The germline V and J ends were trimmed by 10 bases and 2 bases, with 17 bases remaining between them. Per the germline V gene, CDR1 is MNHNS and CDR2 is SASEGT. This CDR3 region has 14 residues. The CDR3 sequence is CATHSRDLQETQYF. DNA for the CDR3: TGTGCCACTCACTCTCGAGACTTACAAGAGACCCAGTACTTC.

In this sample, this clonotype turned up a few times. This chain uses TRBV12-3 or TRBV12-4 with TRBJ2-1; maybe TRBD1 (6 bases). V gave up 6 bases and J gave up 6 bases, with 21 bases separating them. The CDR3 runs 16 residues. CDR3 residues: CASRGLLGGPTNEQFF. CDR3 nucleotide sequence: TGTGCCAGCAGGGGATTGCTAGGGGGACCCACCAATGAGCAGTTCTTC.

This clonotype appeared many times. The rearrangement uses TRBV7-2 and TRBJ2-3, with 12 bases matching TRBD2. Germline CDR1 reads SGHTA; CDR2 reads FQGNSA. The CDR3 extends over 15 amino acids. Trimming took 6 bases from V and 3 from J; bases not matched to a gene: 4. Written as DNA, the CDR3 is TGTGCCAGCAGGAGACTAGCGGGGGCGACAGATACGCAGTATTTT. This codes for CASRRLAGATDTQYF.

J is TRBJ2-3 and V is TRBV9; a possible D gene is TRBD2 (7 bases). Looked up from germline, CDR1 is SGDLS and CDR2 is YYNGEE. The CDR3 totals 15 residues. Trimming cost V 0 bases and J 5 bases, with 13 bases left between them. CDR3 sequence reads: CASSVVGGAKDTQYF. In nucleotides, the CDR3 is TGTGCCAGCAGCGTAGTGGGGGGGGCCAAAGATACGCAGTATTTT. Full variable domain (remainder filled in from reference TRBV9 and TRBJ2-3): DSGVTQTPKHLITATGQRVTLRCSPRSGDLSVYWYQQSLDQGLQFLIQYYNGEERAKGNILERFSAQQFPDLHSELNLSSLELGDSALYFCASSVVGGAKDTQYFGPGTRLTVL.

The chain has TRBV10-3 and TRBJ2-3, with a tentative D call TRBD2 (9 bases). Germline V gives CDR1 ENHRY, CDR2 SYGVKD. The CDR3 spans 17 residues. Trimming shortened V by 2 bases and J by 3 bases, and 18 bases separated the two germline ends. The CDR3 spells CAISENKRGDRTDTQYF. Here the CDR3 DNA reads TGTGCCATCAGTGAGAATAAGCGGGGGGACAGGACAGATACGCAGTATTTT.

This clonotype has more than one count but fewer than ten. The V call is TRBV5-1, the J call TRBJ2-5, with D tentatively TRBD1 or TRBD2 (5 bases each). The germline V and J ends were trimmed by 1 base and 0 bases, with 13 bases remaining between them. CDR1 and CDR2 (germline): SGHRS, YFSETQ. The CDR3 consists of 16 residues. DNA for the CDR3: TGCGCCAGCAGCTTGTTAGGGGACCGGTACCAAGAGACCCAGTACTTC. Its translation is CASSLLGDRYQETQYF. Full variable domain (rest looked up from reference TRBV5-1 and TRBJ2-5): KAGVTQTPRYLIKTRGQQVTLSCSPISGHRSVSWYQQTPGQGLQFLFEYFSETQRNKGNFPGRFSGRQFSNSRSEMNVSTLELGDSALYLCASSLLGDRYQETQYFGPGTRLLVL.

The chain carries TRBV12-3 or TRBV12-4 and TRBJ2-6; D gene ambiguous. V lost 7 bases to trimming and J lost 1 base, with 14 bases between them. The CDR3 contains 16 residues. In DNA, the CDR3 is TGTGCCAGCACCTTTTATACGGGTTCTGGGGCCAACGTCCTGACTTTC. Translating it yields CASTFYTGSGANVLTF.

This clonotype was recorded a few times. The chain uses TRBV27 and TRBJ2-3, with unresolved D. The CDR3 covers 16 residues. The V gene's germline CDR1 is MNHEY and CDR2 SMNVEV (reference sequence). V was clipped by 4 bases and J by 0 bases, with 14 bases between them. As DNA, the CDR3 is TGTGCCAGCAGTTCTTTCGGCCAGTCTAGCACAGATACGCAGTATTTT. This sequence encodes CASSSFGQSSTDTQYF.